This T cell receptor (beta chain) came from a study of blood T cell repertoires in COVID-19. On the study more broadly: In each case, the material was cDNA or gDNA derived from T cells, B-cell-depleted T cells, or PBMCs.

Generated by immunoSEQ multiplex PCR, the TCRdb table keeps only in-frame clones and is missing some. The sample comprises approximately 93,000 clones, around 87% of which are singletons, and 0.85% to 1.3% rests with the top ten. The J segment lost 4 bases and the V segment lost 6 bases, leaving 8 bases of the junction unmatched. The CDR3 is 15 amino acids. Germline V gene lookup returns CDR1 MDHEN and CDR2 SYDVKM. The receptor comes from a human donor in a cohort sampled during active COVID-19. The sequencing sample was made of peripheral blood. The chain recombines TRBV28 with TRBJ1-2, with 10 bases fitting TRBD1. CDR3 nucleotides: TGTGCCAGCAGCTCCGGGACAGGGGAGAGCTATGGCTACACCTTC. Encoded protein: CASSSGTGESYGYTF.